This entry is about one T cell receptor beta chain. The record originates from a study of T-cell reconstitution after alpha-beta-depleted transplantation in children. The V gene's germline CDR1 is LGHNA and CDR2 YSLEER. Trimming removed 0 bases from V and 3 bases from J, with 8 bases in between. The length of the CDR3 is 14 residues. TCRbeta library preparation incorporated unique molecular identifiers. From the PCR reads, TCRdb called clonotypes with MiXCR, one entry per CDR3 protein. This table holds some 490,000 distinct CDR3 sequences, around 13% found once. The sequenced sample was PBMCs from the stem cell graft donor, obtained from the stem cell graft. This TCR came from a human donor who donated a stem cell graft to a child with combined immunodeficiency. This chain joins TRBV4-3 and TRBJ1-1; maybe TRBD1 (6 bases). CDR3 bases: TGCGCCAGCAGCCAAGATTCAGGGGACACTGAAGCTTTCTTT. Translated, it gives CASSQDSGDTEAFF.